One sample yielded the 21 T cell receptor beta chains listed below, sequenced in a study of T cell clones after liver transplantation. Clones were sequenced by immunoSEQ multiplex PCR, and TCRdb holds only the in-frame ones, with some missing. The sample contains roughly 73,000 clones, about 80% of which appear only once. The source material was CD4+ T cells from blood, sampled before liver transplant. The receptors here all came from a human donor who received a liver transplant.

V and J are TRBV18 and TRBJ2-3; 8 bases map to TRBD2. CDR3 length: 18 amino acids. V shed 2 bases and J 2 bases; nucleotides not matched to a gene: 12. The germline CDR1 and CDR2 sequences are KGHSH and LQKENI. The CDR3 DNA reads as TGTGCCAGCTCACCAGAACTCTGGGGCGGGAGGACCACAGATACGCAGTATTTT. Amino acid sequence: CASSPELWGGRTTDTQYF.

This chain joins TRBV5-1 and TRBJ2-3; D uncertain. The germline gives CDR1 SGHRS, CDR2 YFSETQ. The V end lost 1 base, the J end lost 5 bases, and 5 bases lay between the germline ends. The CDR3 runs to 12 residues. CDR3 sequence (DNA): TGCGCCAGCAGCTTGCATATAGATACGCAGTATTTT. Amino acids: CASSLHIDTQYF.

The chain combines TRBV9 with TRBJ2-2; 7 bases match TRBD1. The CDR3 consists of 14 residues. Germline trimming cut 9 bases from V and 5 bases from J; bases unmatched to any gene: 10. Germline CDR1 and CDR2: SGDLS and YYNGEE. The CDR3 bases are TGTGCCACACGACGAGGGGGCGAAACCGGGGAGCTGTTTTTT. Protein product: CATRRGGETGELFF.

V is TRBV6-5 and J is TRBJ1-3; the D gene is possibly TRBD1 (5 bases). The length of the CDR3 is 12 residues. CDR1 is MNHEY and CDR2 is SVGAGI in the germline V gene. V was shortened by 8 bases and J by 2 bases, with 7 bases between the two germline ends. The CDR3 reads CASQGPGNTIYF. CDR3 DNA: TGTGCCAGCCAGGGACCTGGAAACACCATATATTTT.

The chain has TRBV28 and TRBJ1-2, with D uncertain. Trimming removed 3 bases at V and 8 bases at J, with 7 bases between. This CDR3 comprises 11 residues. Germline assignment: CDR1 MDHEN and CDR2 SYDVKM. CDR3 in amino acids: CASSLWEGYTF. The CDR3 DNA is TGTGCCAGCAGTTTGTGGGAGGGCTACACCTTC.

The CDR3 reads CASSLTEVGAGIQYF. The DNA for the CDR3 is TGTGCCAGCAGTCTTACAGAGGTGGGGGCTGGCATTCAGTACTTC. V gene TRBV28 combines with J gene TRBJ2-4; D perhaps matches TRBD1 (6 bases). CDR1 and CDR2 from the germline V gene are MDHEN and SYDVKM. The CDR3 totals 15 residues. Trimming took 5 bases from V and 9 from J, leaving 20 bases between them.

The rearrangement uses TRBV6-1 and TRBJ2-7; D remains unclear. CDR3 length: 18 residues. Per the germline V gene, CDR1 is MNHNS and CDR2 is SASEGT. V was cut by 1 base and J by 1 base, with 20 bases left in between. The CDR3, as DNA: TGTGCCAGCAGTGAAGGGACGGCAGGTCCCTTCATTTCCTACGAGCAGTACTTC. Residues: CASSEGTAGPFISYEQYF.

J is TRBJ2-7 and V is TRBV28; possible D gene TRBD1, 5 bases. The germline V and J ends were trimmed by 7 bases and 2 bases, with 15 bases remaining between them. Germline V lookup: CDR1 MDHEN, CDR2 SYDVKM. There are 14 residues in the CDR3. CDR3 nucleotide sequence: TGTGCCAGCAAAGGGATGACAGACACCTACGAGCAGTACTTC. Translating gives CASKGMTDTYEQYF.

As to this clone: The sample contains more than one DNA sequence encoding this CDR3. This chain joins TRBV2 and TRBJ1-1; 8 bases fit TRBD1. Germline trimming cut 8 bases from V and 5 bases from J; bases unmatched to any gene: 1. The CDR3 runs 11 residues. CDR1 SNHLY and CDR2 FYNNEI come from the germline V gene. This chain's CDR3 is CASRQGTEAFF. Here the CDR3 DNA reads TGTGCCAGCCGACAGGGGACTGAAGCTTTCTTT.

The gene calls are TRBV6-6 and TRBJ1-1, with unresolved D. The germline V and J ends were trimmed by 0 bases and 2 bases, with 13 bases remaining between them. Germline V gene sequence: CDR1 MNHNY, CDR2 SVGAGI (reference sequence). The CDR3 is 16 amino acids. The CDR3, as DNA: TGTGCCAGCAGTTACTCGAGGGCAGGCCCAAACACTGAAGCTTTCTTT. This translates into CASSYSRAGPNTEAFF.

This sequence joins TRBV13 and TRBJ1-1; D gene ambiguous. Germline V lookup: CDR1 PRHDT, CDR2 FYEKMQ (reference sequence). V lost 4 bases, J lost 1 base, and 7 bases lay in between. The length of the CDR3 is 13 residues. CDR3 region: CASSSRRNTEAFF. CDR3 DNA: TGTGCCAGCAGCTCCCGGAGGAACACTGAAGCTTTCTTT.

V usage is TRBV27 and J usage is TRBJ2-7, with 14 bases lining up with TRBD2. Germline values: CDR1 MNHEY, CDR2 SMNVEV (reference sequence). This CDR3 region has 15 residues. V trimming: 6 bases; J trimming: 3 bases; junction bases outside the gene matches: 4. The chain's CDR3 is CASSRTSGRFYEQYF. The CDR3 nucleotides read TGTGCCAGCAGCCGGACTAGCGGGAGGTTCTACGAGCAGTACTTC.

The rearrangement uses TRBV5-1 and TRBJ2-7; TRBD1 or TRBD2 may be the D gene (6 bases each). The CDR3 is made up of 15 amino acids. The V end lost 4 bases, the J end lost 2 bases, and 16 bases lay between the germline ends. Germline V gene sequence: CDR1 SGHRS, CDR2 YFSETQ. The CDR3 bases are TGCGCCAGCAGCCGGAGGGGGGCCGATCCCTACGAGCAGTACTTC. It codes for CASSRRGADPYEQYF.

The chain uses TRBV5-6 and TRBJ1-4; TRBD1 agrees at 9 bases. The CDR3 is made up of 16 amino acids. In germline, CDR1 is SGHDT, CDR2 YYEEEE. Losses at the gene ends were 5 bases for V and 0 bases for J; bases not matched to a gene: 5. The CDR3 bases are TGTGCCAGCAGATTACAGGGGGCCCCAACTAATGAAAAACTGTTTTTT. Its protein is CASRLQGAPTNEKLFF.

This chain joins TRBV9 and TRBJ1-2; D is possibly TRBD1 (6 bases). Per germline, CDR1 SGDLS and CDR2 YYNGEE. This CDR3 is 16 amino acids long. Trimming stripped 3 bases from V and 6 bases from J, with 21 bases between. The CDR3 reads CASSGTRQARLNGYTF. CDR3 nucleotide sequence: TGTGCCAGCAGCGGAACGCGACAGGCCCGACTAAATGGCTACACCTTC.

This chain joins TRBV6-1 and TRBJ2-3, with D possibly being TRBD2 (5 bases). CDR1 MNHNS and CDR2 SASEGT come from the germline V gene. This CDR3 contains 13 residues. V was shortened by 2 bases and J by 4 bases, with 7 bases between the two germline ends. CDR3 region: CASSETRADTQYF. The DNA of the CDR3 is TGTGCCAGCAGTGAAACGCGGGCAGATACGCAGTATTTT.

V and J are TRBV7-6 and TRBJ1-1; 7 nucleotides match TRBD1. V lost 5 bases to trimming and J lost 1 base; unmatched junction nucleotides: 7. Germline CDR1 and CDR2: SGHVS and FNYEAQ. CDR3 size: 15 residues. CDR3 nucleotides: TGTGCCAGCAGCCGAGACGGGACAGAGAACACTGAAGCTTTCTTT. Its translation: CASSRDGTENTEAFF.

CDR3 region: CASRRGNTIYF. CDR3 nucleotides: TGTGCCAGCAGGAGGGGAAACACCATATATTTT. V usage is TRBV7-2 and J usage is TRBJ1-3; D gene ambiguous. CDR1 SGHTA and CDR2 FQGNSA come from the germline V gene. The CDR3 covers 11 residues. Trimming removed 6 bases at V and 4 bases at J, with 4 bases between.

The chain combines TRBV14 with TRBJ2-7; 9 nucleotides agree with TRBD1. CDR1 is SGHDN, CDR2 FVKESK, per germline. The CDR3 covers 14 residues. After removal of 4 bases from V and 9 bases from J, the junction contained 10 bases not matched to a gene. The CDR3 nucleotides are TGTGCCAGCAGCCGCCAGACCCGGACAGGGGCGCAGTACTTC. Amino acid sequence: CASSRQTRTGAQYF. The full variable domain, its missing parts supplied by reference TRBV14 and TRBJ2-7, is EAGVTQFPSHSVIEKGQTVTLRCDPISGHDNLYWYRRVMGKEIKFLLHFVKESKQDESGMPNNRFLAERTGGTYSTLKVQPAELEDSGVYFCASSRQTRTGAQYFGPGTRLTVT.

The rearrangement links TRBV28 to TRBJ1-2, with D perhaps TRBD1 (6 bases). The ends were cut back, 6 bases at V and 4 bases at J, with 15 bases in the middle. Germline CDR1 reads MDHEN; CDR2 reads SYDVKM. This CDR3 comprises 14 residues. DNA for the CDR3: TGTGCCAGCAGCTCCCTCGCAGGGGTCTATGGCTACACCTTC. Encoded protein: CASSSLAGVYGYTF.

J is TRBJ2-3 and V is TRBV5-1; 14 positions match TRBD2. The J segment lost 2 bases and the V segment lost 4 bases, leaving 3 bases of the junction unmatched. The germline gives CDR1 SGHRS, CDR2 YFSETQ. The CDR3 is made up of 16 amino acids. In nucleotides, the CDR3 is TGCGCCAGCAGCCCGGGACTAGCGGGGGTCACAGATACGCAGTATTTT. Its protein is CASSPGLAGVTDTQYF.